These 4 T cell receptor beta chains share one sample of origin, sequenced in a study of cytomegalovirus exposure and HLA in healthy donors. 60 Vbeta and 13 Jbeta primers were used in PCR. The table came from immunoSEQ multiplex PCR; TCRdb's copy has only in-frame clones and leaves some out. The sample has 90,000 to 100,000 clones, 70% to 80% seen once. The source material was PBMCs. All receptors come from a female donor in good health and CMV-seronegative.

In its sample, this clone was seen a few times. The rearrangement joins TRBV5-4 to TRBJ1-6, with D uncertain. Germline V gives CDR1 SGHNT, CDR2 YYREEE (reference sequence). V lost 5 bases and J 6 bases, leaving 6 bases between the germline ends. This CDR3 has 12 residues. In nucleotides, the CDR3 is TGTGCCAGCAGTTCTCTTAATTCACCCCTCCACTTT. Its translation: CASSSLNSPLHF.

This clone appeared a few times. The CDR3 nucleotides are TGTGCCAGCAGCAGGGGGGTAGCGGGGTCCTACGAGCAGTACTTC. Residues: CASSRGVAGSYEQYF. The chain combines TRBV9 with TRBJ2-7, with 8 positions matching TRBD2. Trimming removed 4 bases from V and 1 base from J; junction bases left unmatched: 7. Germline V gene data show CDR1 as SGDLS and CDR2 as YYNGEE. This CDR3 is 15 amino acids long.

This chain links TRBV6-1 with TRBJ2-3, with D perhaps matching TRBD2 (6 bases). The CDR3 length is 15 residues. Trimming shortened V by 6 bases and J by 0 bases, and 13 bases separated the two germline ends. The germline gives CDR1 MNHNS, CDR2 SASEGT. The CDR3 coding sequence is TGTGCCAGCAGCTCCCAAGCGGGCAGCACAGATACGCAGTATTTT. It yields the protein CASSSQAGSTDTQYF.

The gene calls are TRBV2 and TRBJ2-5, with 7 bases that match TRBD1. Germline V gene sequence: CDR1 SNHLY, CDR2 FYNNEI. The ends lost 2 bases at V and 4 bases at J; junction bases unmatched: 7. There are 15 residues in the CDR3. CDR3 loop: CASSETGQDGETQYF. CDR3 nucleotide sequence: TGTGCCAGCAGTGAAACAGGACAGGATGGAGAGACCCAGTACTTC.